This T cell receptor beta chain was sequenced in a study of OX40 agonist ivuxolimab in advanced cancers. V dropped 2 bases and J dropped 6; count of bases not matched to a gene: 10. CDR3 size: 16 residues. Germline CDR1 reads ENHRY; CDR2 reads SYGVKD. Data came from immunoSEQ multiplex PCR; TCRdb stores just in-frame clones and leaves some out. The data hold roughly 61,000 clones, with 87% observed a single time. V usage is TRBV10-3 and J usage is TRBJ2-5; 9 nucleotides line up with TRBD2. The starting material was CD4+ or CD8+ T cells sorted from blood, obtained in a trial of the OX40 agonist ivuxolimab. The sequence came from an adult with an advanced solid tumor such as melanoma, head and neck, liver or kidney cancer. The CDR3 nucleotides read TGTGCCATCAGTGAGCCAACGCGGGGGGGTAGTCAGACCCAGTACTTC. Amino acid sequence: CAISEPTRGGSQTQYF.